This TCR beta chain was profiled in a study of T cell changes during pregnancy in multiple sclerosis. This clone was seen once. Sequencing was performed with immunoSEQ multiplex PCR; in TCRdb, only in-frame clones are kept and a portion is missing. Seen here are about 55,000 clones, around 90% observed once, and the top ten hold around 0.57%. Germline V gene sequence: CDR1 LNHDA, CDR2 SQIVND (reference sequence). V dropped 7 bases and J dropped 0 bases, with 7 bases sitting between them. The CDR3 consists of 13 residues. The chain carries TRBV19 and TRBJ1-3, with D maybe TRBD1 (5 bases). The material was CD4+ T cells from peripheral blood mononuclear cells, obtained in the first trimester of pregnancy. The source of this sequence is a female donor with multiple sclerosis, enrolled in a pregnancy study. The DNA for the CDR3 is TGTGCCAGTAAGGGGAACTCTGGAAACACCATATATTTT. Translated: CASKGNSGNTIYF.